The 14 T cell receptor beta chains reported below all come from one sample, sequenced in a study of vaccination effects on CD4 cells after COVID-19. No antigen is known for these receptors. ViraFEST used viral peptide pools to expand antigen-specific CD4+ T cells before sequencing. When around 10 days of culture had elapsed, CD4+ T cells were isolated. The infection with SARS-CoV-2 (confirmed by PCR) occurred in this person between March and December 2020. Vaccination of participants consisted of two doses of either the BNT162b2 or mRNA-1273 vaccine. Clones were sequenced by immunoSEQ multiplex PCR, and TCRdb holds only the in-frame ones, with some missing. Of about 15,000 clones listed, 76% were seen once; the top ten hold approximately 20%. The starting material was CD4+ T cells from PBMCs cultured with SARS-CoV-2 spike peptides, obtained after COVID-19 vaccination. The receptors here all came from a human donor who had a prior SARS-CoV-2 infection.

This chain connects TRBV3-1 (or the pseudogene TRBV3-2) to TRBJ2-3; TRBD2 matches 9 bases. From germline, CDR1 is LGHDT and CDR2 YNNKEL (reference sequence). The CDR3 is made up of 14 amino acids. With V trimmed by 7 bases and J by 4 bases, 6 bases remained unmatched. Here the CDR3 reads CASKSSGGPDTQYF. CDR3 DNA: TGTGCCAGCAAGAGTAGCGGGGGCCCAGATACGCAGTATTTT.

The J gene is TRBJ1-4, the V gene TRBV18; unclear D gene. CDR1 is KGHSH, CDR2 LQKENI, per germline. V lost 0 bases and J lost 5, with 10 bases in between. This CDR3 region has 15 residues. Here the CDR3 DNA reads TGTGCCAGCTCACCACCTTCTTTGGGGAATGAAAAACTGTTTTTT. It encodes CASSPPSLGNEKLFF.

This clone was seen more than once but under ten times. The chain recombines TRBV6-5 with TRBJ1-1, with D perhaps matching TRBD1 (5 bases). Trimming shortened V by 3 bases and J by 2 bases, and 7 bases separated the two germline ends. CDR3 length equals 13 residues. Germline CDR1 reads MNHEY; CDR2 reads SVGAGI. The CDR3 coding sequence is TGTGCCAGCAGTTATGACAGCAACACTGAAGCTTTCTTT. The encoded protein is CASSYDSNTEAFF.

V usage is TRBV6-4 and J usage is TRBJ2-1; 12 nucleotides agree with TRBD2. V shed 5 bases, J shed 7 bases, and the junction held 6 bases outside the gene matches. Germline V CDR1 and CDR2: MRHNA, SNTAGT. There are 15 residues in the CDR3. In nucleotides, the CDR3 is TGTGCCAGCAGTCTAGCGGGAGGGCCGTCAAATGAGCAGTTCTTC. It is translated as CASSLAGGPSNEQFF.

The chain uses TRBV6-5 and TRBJ1-2, with TRBD1 identical over 9 bases. Germline lookup yields CDR1 MNHEY and CDR2 SVGAGI. V trimming: 6 bases; J trimming: 4 bases; junction bases outside the gene matches: 6. The CDR3 has 14 residues. The CDR3 DNA reads TGTGCCAGCAGAATACAGGGGGCGGTCTATGGCTACACCTTC. Translated: CASRIQGAVYGYTF.

In its sample, this clone ranks as medium-sized (0.01 to 0.1%). This chain uses TRBV27 with TRBJ1-1, with D maybe TRBD1 (5 bases). V was cut by 7 bases and J by 10 bases, with 22 bases left in between. The CDR3 runs 14 residues. Germline CDR1 is MNHEY and CDR2 is SMNVEV (reference sequence). The CDR3 bases are TGTGCCAGCATCGGCTGGGCCGGGGGTTCGGGAGCTTTCTTT. Its translation: CASIGWAGGSGAFF.

This chain uses TRBV2 with TRBJ1-3; 9 bases are a match to TRBD1. The germline V gene encodes CDR1 SNHLY and CDR2 FYNNEI. J was trimmed by 5 bases and V by 5 bases; bases with no gene match: 13. This CDR3 spans 17 amino acids. CDR3 sequence reads: CASSSQPGTGIRNTIYF. The DNA for the CDR3 is TGTGCCAGCAGTTCACAGCCCGGGACAGGGATCAGAAACACCATATATTTT.

The V gene is TRBV18, the J gene TRBJ1-2; a weak D match, TRBD1 (5 bases). V was clipped by 3 bases and J by 4 bases, with 9 bases between them. The CDR3 runs 13 residues. Germline CDR1 is KGHSH and CDR2 is LQKENI. CDR3: CASSPGQLYGYTF. Here the CDR3 DNA reads TGTGCCAGCTCACCCGGACAACTCTATGGCTACACCTTC.

This clone was seen just once. The chain has TRBV7-2 and TRBJ1-4, with TRBD1 as a possible D gene (6 bases). Germline V gene sequence: CDR1 SGHTA, CDR2 FQGNSA. Trimming stripped 1 base from V and 7 bases from J, with 10 bases between. This CDR3 has 14 residues. For the CDR3, the DNA is TGTGCCAGCAGCTTAGTACAGGGTGGTGAAAAACTGTTTTTT. As protein: CASSLVQGGEKLFF.

This clone was counted once. V usage is TRBV30 and J usage is TRBJ2-6, with a tentative D call TRBD1 (6 bases). The CDR3 has 14 residues. V dropped 5 bases and J dropped 0 bases, with 8 bases sitting between them. Germline CDR1 is GTSNPN and CDR2 is SVGIG (reference sequence). In nucleotides, the CDR3 is TGTGCCTGGGGACAGTTCTCTGGGGCCAACGTCCTGACTTTC. It codes for CAWGQFSGANVLTF.

This chain's CDR3 is CASSTGTGGTGANVLTF. DNA for the CDR3: TGTGCCAGCAGCACCGGGACAGGGGGCACTGGGGCCAACGTCCTGACTTTC. This chain links TRBV5-4 with TRBJ2-6; 12 bases match TRBD1. V was pared by 4 bases and J by 2 bases, with 4 bases of the junction left unmatched. The CDR3 extends over 17 amino acids. Germline CDR1 and CDR2: SGHNT and YYREEE (reference sequence).

V gene TRBV18 combines with J gene TRBJ1-1; TRBD1 agrees at 7 bases. The V gene end was trimmed by 5 bases and the J gene end by 1 base; junction bases not matched to a gene: 1. Germline-derived CDR1 and CDR2 are KGHSH and LQKENI. CDR3 length: 13 amino acids. The CDR3 DNA is TGTGCCAGCTCAACAGGGGAGAACACTGAAGCTTTCTTT. It codes for CASSTGENTEAFF.

The chain joins TRBV19 to TRBJ2-7; D possibly corresponds to TRBD2 (6 bases). V dropped 8 bases and J dropped 3 bases, with 11 bases sitting between them. The CDR3 covers 12 residues. From germline, CDR1 is LNHDA and CDR2 SQIVND (reference sequence). The chain's CDR3 is CASSGVGYEQYF. The CDR3 DNA reads as TGTGCCAGTTCGGGGGTCGGCTACGAGCAGTACTTC.

In its sample, this clone was seen a few times. The chain has TRBV5-4 and TRBJ1-1; D is uncertain. This CDR3 has 13 amino acids. Germline CDR1 reads SGHNT; CDR2 reads YYREEE (reference sequence). Trimming took 0 bases from V and 5 from J, leaving 8 bases between them. Written as DNA, the CDR3 is TGTGCCAGCAGCTTGGAAGGGAATACTGAAGCTTTCTTT. Encoded protein: CASSLEGNTEAFF.